The 4 T cell receptor beta chains presented below share a single source sample, sequenced in a study of T cells in tumors after PD-1 blockade. The assay was immunoSEQ multiplex PCR, and TCRdb's table has in-frame clones only and misses some. The sample records around 46,000 clones, approximately 79% being singletons. The specimen was PBMCs, collected before anti-PD-1 treatment. The receptors were sampled from a human donor with basal cell carcinoma.

V usage is TRBV28 and J usage is TRBJ1-5; a weak D match, TRBD1 (5 bases). The CDR3 consists of 14 residues. Trimming cost V 6 bases and J 3 bases, with 12 bases left between them. Germline V gene sequence: CDR1 MDHEN, CDR2 SYDVKM. CDR3 in DNA: TGTGCCAGCAGGGGGGTTCGGTTCAATCAGCCCCAGCATTTT. Translated: CASRGVRFNQPQHF.

This clone occurred a few times. The chain's CDR3 is CASSSTNRGLYGYTF. The CDR3 DNA is TGTGCCAGCAGTTCCACCAACAGGGGACTCTATGGCTACACCTTC. The chain couples TRBV27 to TRBJ1-2; 7 nucleotides agree with TRBD1. Looked up from germline, CDR1 is MNHEY and CDR2 is SMNVEV (reference sequence). The trim removed 4 bases at V and 4 bases at J, leaving 9 bases unmatched. CDR3 length: 15 amino acids.

The chain combines TRBV6-1 with TRBJ2-4; D is undetermined. The V end lost 0 bases, the J end lost 0 bases, and 12 bases lay between the germline ends. The germline gives CDR1 MNHNS, CDR2 SASEGT. CDR3 length: 17 amino acids. The CDR3 reads CASSEAVQALAKNIQYF. In DNA form, the CDR3 reads TGTGCCAGCAGTGAAGCGGTCCAGGCCTTAGCCAAAAACATTCAGTACTTC.

DNA of the CDR3: TGCGCCAGCAGCTCCCAACAGGGGGTGAACACTGAAGCTTTCTTT. The encoded protein is CASSSQQGVNTEAFF. The rearrangement links TRBV5-1 to TRBJ1-1, with 8 bases that match TRBD1. CDR3 size: 15 residues. The trim removed 3 bases at V and 0 bases at J, leaving 4 bases unmatched. Per germline, CDR1 SGHRS and CDR2 YFSETQ.